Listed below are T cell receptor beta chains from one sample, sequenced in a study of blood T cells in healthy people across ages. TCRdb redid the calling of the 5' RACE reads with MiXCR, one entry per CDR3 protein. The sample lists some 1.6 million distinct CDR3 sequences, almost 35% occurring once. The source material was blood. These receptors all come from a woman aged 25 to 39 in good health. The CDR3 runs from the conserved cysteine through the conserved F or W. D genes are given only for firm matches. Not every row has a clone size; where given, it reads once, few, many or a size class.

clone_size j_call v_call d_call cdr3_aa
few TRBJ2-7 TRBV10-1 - CASSVNPSYEQYF
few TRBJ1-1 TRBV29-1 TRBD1 CSAPTGLTEAFF
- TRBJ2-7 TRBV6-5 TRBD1 CASSKTGGSSYEQYF
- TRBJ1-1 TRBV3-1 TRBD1 CASSITGTGDTEAFF
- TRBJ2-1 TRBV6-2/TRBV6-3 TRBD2 CASSQTLAGGSYNGQFF
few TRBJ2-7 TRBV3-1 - CASSQVTGSHEQYF
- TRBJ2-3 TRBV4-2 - CASSQGGATNTDTQYF
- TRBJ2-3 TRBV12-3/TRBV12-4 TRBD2 CASSLRGGITDTQYF
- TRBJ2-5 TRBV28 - CASSPPRGQYQETQYF
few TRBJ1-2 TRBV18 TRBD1 CASSPRAPGQHYGYTF
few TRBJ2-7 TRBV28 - CASSSVGGAVLQYF
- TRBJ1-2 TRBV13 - CTSSLPSDQTYGYTF
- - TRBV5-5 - CASSFLRLDDPQGEQYF
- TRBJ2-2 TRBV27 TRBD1 CASRGPDRGRPGELFF
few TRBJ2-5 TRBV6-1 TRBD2 CASSTSGQETQYF
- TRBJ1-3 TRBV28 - CASTMGQSSGNTIYF
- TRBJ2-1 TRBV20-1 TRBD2 CSARETGAGVSSYNEQFF
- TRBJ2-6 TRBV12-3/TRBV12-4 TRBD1 CASSTHPGTGGAYGANVRTF
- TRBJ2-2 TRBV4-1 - CASSRTSNGGTGELFF
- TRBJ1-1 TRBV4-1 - CASSTRGNTEAFF
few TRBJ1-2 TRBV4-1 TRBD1 CASSRNRDRGHDGYTF
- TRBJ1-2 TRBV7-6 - CASSLAQGGGMYGYTF
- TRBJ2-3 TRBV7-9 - CASSLGAGAYTQYF
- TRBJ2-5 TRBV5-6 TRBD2 CASSSLAEKQETQYF
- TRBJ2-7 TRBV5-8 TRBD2 CASSLGRLAGQHEQYF
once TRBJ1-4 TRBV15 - CVTSKQVMGPNEKLFF
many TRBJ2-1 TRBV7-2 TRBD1 CASSHRDRGLAAYNEQFF
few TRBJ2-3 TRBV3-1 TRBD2 CASSQESTSGSGDTQYF
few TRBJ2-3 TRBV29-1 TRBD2 CSAISGGWSTQYF
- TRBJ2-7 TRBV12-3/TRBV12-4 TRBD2 CASSSPRASGFDEQYF
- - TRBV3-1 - CASSQDFGGWETQYF
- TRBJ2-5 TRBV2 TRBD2 CASSERLAGGAETQYF
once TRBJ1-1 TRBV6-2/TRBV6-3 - CASSRMLTEAFF
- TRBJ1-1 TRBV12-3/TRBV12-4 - CASRLARDTEAFF
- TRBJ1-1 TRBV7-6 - CASSQLGTMNTEAFF
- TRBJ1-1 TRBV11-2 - CASSPSGGGEAFF
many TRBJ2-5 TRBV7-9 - CASSPQTNSQETQYF
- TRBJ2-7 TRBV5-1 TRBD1 CASRPPGQGLNEQYF
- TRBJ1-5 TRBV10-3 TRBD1 CAISDKQGNQPQHF
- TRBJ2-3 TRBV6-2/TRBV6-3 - CASSPPTLDTQYF
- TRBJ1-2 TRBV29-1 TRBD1 CSVAYLTGDYGYTF
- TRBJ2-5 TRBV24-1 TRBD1 CATSDSWTGETQYF
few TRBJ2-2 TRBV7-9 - CASRTGDTGELFF
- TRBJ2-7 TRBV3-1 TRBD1 CASSQVRTGVEQYF
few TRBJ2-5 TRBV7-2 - CASSNDRETQYF
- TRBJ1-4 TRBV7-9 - CASSFALAPNEKLFF
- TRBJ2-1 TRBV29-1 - CSVSGDQSSYNEQFF
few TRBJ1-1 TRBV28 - CASRTENPGSYSVGTEAFF
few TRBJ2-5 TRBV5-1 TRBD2 CASSLSPSGSQETQYF
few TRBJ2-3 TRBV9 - CVSSVSQLTDTQYF
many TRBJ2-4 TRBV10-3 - CAISESKGDPGKNIQYF
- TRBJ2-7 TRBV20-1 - CSASRGIRGEQYF